The 14 T cell receptor beta chains given below trace back to one sample, sequenced in a study of T cells after somatic rescue of genetic block. The data were produced by immunoSEQ multiplex PCR, yet TCRdb's version contains in-frame clones alone and is incomplete. The table has tens of thousands of clones, under 95% seen once. Sequencing used peripheral blood mononuclear cells (PBMCs). Source of these receptors: a man aged 40-49 years.

This clone was detected once. This chain joins TRBV29-1 and TRBJ1-2; TRBD1 is a possible D gene (6 bases). Germline CDR1 SQVTM, CDR2 ANQGSEA. Between the trimmed V and J ends, which lost 4 bases and 7 bases, there was a span of 13 bases. The CDR3 has 12 amino acids. The CDR3 spells CSVVEGVSGYTF. CDR3 DNA: TGCAGCGTTGTTGAGGGGGTATCTGGCTACACCTTC.

This CDR3 is CASSVGQSSGNTIYF. For the CDR3, the DNA is TGTGCCAGCAGCGTGGGACAGAGCTCTGGAAACACCATATATTTT. The chain couples TRBV9 to TRBJ1-3; the match to TRBD1 covers 7 bases. Trimming took 2 bases from V and 0 from J; bases not matched to a gene: 2. The germline V gene has CDR1 SGDLS and CDR2 YYNGEE. The CDR3 covers 15 residues.

This clone was seen a single time. This chain connects TRBV28 to TRBJ2-1, with TRBD2 matching over 9 bases. The CDR3 spans 16 residues. The junction had 14 bases not matched to a gene; V was cut back by 6 bases and J by 8 bases. Germline V gene lookup returns CDR1 MDHEN and CDR2 SYDVKM. This chain's CDR3 is CASSPQGLARRHEQFF. In DNA, the CDR3 is TGTGCCAGCAGCCCGCAGGGACTAGCCCGTCGACATGAGCAGTTCTTC.

The chain is built from TRBV19 and TRBJ1-4; D perhaps matches TRBD1 (5 bases). The CDR3 extends over 13 amino acids. Germline assignment: CDR1 LNHDA and CDR2 SQIVND (reference sequence). V lost 10 bases, J lost 7 bases, and 16 bases lay in between. CDR3 in DNA: TGTGCCACCAGGGACCATGTGAGTGAAAAACTGTTTTTT. Amino acids: CATRDHVSEKLFF.

This chain uses TRBV5-6 with TRBJ2-2; D is perhaps TRBD2 (6 bases). Germline CDR1 and CDR2: SGHDT and YYEEEE. Trimming pared 0 bases from V and 3 bases from J, leaving 9 bases between. There are 15 residues in the CDR3. CDR3 protein: CASSLERGYTGELFF. Written as DNA, the CDR3 is TGTGCCAGCAGCTTGGAACGGGGGTACACCGGGGAGCTGTTTTTT.

The gene calls are TRBV10-1 and TRBJ1-1, with D perhaps matching TRBD1 (5 bases). V was shortened by 3 bases and J by 5 bases, with 10 bases between the two germline ends. CDR3 length: 13 amino acids. From germline, CDR1 is WNHNN and CDR2 SYGVQD (reference sequence). The CDR3 reads CASSDPAGTEAFF. In DNA, the CDR3 is TGCGCCAGCAGTGACCCGGCAGGGACTGAAGCTTTCTTT.

The chain is built from TRBV6-6 and TRBJ2-1; D might be TRBD2 (5 bases). Trimming stripped 2 bases from V and 4 bases from J, with 9 bases between. CDR3 length: 14 amino acids. Germline V gene lookup returns CDR1 MNHNY and CDR2 SVGAGI (reference sequence). This CDR3 reads CASSYRRGYNEQFF. The CDR3 coding sequence is TGTGCCAGCAGTTACCGTCGGGGTTACAATGAGCAGTTCTTC.

The chain links TRBV15 to TRBJ1-1; TRBD1 is a possible D gene (6 bases). The germline V and J ends were trimmed by 5 bases and 0 bases, with 16 bases remaining between them. Per the germline V gene, CDR1 is LNHNV and CDR2 is YYDKDF (reference sequence). This CDR3 is 16 amino acids long. CDR3 loop: CATSPSWAGVNTEAFF. The CDR3 DNA sequence: TGTGCCACCAGCCCCAGTTGGGCAGGGGTGAACACTGAAGCTTTCTTT.

Concerning this clone: The same CDR3 can be traced to other DNA sequences in this sample. The chain couples TRBV5-6 to TRBJ2-2; D is uncertain. Germline CDR1 and CDR2: SGHDT and YYEEEE. Trimming stripped 0 bases from V and 4 bases from J, with 4 bases between. The CDR3 spans 13 residues. The CDR3 loop is CASSLGRTGELFF. Here the CDR3 DNA reads TGTGCCAGCAGCTTGGGCCGCACCGGGGAGCTGTTTTTT.

The chain carries TRBV7-9 and TRBJ2-3; possibly TRBD2 for D (6 bases). From germline, CDR1 is SEHNR and CDR2 FQNEAQ (reference sequence). Trimming pared 2 bases from V and 0 bases from J, leaving 18 bases between. The CDR3 has 18 residues. The CDR3 protein is CASSLTRGTLSSTDTQYF. The CDR3 DNA reads as TGTGCCAGCAGCTTAACTCGGGGGACGCTTTCTAGCACAGATACGCAGTATTTT.

This sequence joins TRBV10-3 and TRBJ1-1; 10 positions match TRBD1. The V gene end was trimmed by 2 bases and the J gene end by 6 bases; junction bases not matched to a gene: 9. The CDR3 consists of 16 residues. Per the germline V gene, CDR1 is ENHRY and CDR2 is SYGVKD. In DNA form, the CDR3 reads TGTGCCATCAGTGAGGGGACAGGGGCGGGAGGAGCTGAAGCTTTCTTT. Protein: CAISEGTGAGGAEAFF.

The chain carries TRBV4-2 and TRBJ2-7, with 7 bases fitting TRBD1. The trim removed 3 bases at V and 3 bases at J, leaving 5 bases unmatched. CDR1 LGHNA and CDR2 YNFKEQ come from the germline V gene. The CDR3 contains 14 residues. The CDR3 region is CASSHPGQDYEQYF. The DNA of the CDR3 is TGTGCCAGCAGCCATCCAGGACAGGACTACGAGCAGTACTTC.

V gene TRBV28 combines with J gene TRBJ2-1, with 8 positions matching TRBD1. CDR1 is MDHEN, CDR2 SYDVKM, per germline. With 1 base clipped from V and 6 bases from J, the junction kept 8 bases outside the gene matches. The CDR3 length is 16 residues. The CDR3 protein is CASSLSGQVISNEQFF. The CDR3 DNA sequence: TGTGCCAGCAGTTTATCGGGACAGGTGATTAGCAATGAGCAGTTCTTC. The entire variable domain, with the rest obtained from reference TRBV28 and TRBJ2-1, is as follows: DVKVTQSSRYLVKRTGEKVFLECVQDMDHENMFWYRQDPGLGLRLIYFSYDVKMKEKGDIPEGYSVSREKKERFSLILESASTNQTSMYLCASSLSGQVISNEQFFGPGTRLTVL.

The chain uses TRBV15 and TRBJ2-1; D perhaps matches TRBD2 (6 bases). Germline CDR1 is LNHNV and CDR2 is YYDKDF (reference sequence). V was pared by 1 base and J by 0 bases, with 10 bases between. This CDR3 region has 16 residues. This CDR3 is CATSRGDGSSYNEQFF. The CDR3 DNA follows: TGTGCCACCAGCAGAGGGGACGGGAGCTCCTACAATGAGCAGTTCTTC.